Shown below are 10 T cell receptor beta chains from a single sample sequenced in a study of T cell responses to AZD1222 COVID-19 vaccine (dated by TCRdb to about 2021). The sample's time point label, in plain terms: baseline before first vaccination. Library generation was performed with the immunoSEQ multiplex PCR assay. TCRdb's version of the immuneACCESS table is confined to in-frame rearrangements and falls short of the full clone set. An unresolved V gene accounts for under half of the shortfall where checked; the remainder is of unknown origin. The sample contains about 160,000 clones, roughly 90% of them found a single time. Less than 6.5% of the sample lies in the top ten. Sequenced here: peripheral blood, sampled on day 0 of AZD1222 vaccination. Receptors originate from an adult in good health.

V is TRBV27 and J is TRBJ1-5; D is unclear. The ends were cut back, 5 bases at V and 1 base at J, with 12 bases in the middle. In germline, CDR1 is MNHEY, CDR2 SMNVEV (reference sequence). The length of the CDR3 is 15 residues. The CDR3 sequence is CASSPLVGSNQPQHF. The CDR3 nucleotides are TGTGCCAGCAGTCCCTTAGTAGGGAGCAATCAGCCCCAGCATTTT.

The V and J genes are TRBV5-1 and TRBJ1-2; TRBD1 aligns across 12 bases. Trimming cost V 4 bases and J 4 bases; bases outside gene matches: 8. Germline CDR1 reads SGHRS; CDR2 reads YFSETQ. The CDR3 runs 16 residues. CDR3 sequence reads: CASSNRDRGHFYGYTF. The CDR3 DNA reads as TGCGCCAGCAGCAACCGGGACAGGGGGCACTTCTATGGCTACACCTTC.

V usage is TRBV28 and J usage is TRBJ2-3; no clear D gene. The CDR3 is made up of 14 amino acids. V was pared by 3 bases and J by 7 bases, with 14 bases between. The germline V gene has CDR1 MDHEN and CDR2 SYDVKM. The CDR3 here is CASSFTRTSNTQYF. The CDR3 bases are TGTGCCAGCAGTTTCACCCGGACGTCAAATACGCAGTATTTT. The full variable domain, its missing parts supplied by reference TRBV28 and TRBJ2-3, is DVKVTQSSRYLVKRTGEKVFLECVQDMDHENMFWYRQDPGLGLRLIYFSYDVKMKEKGDIPEGYSVSREKKERFSLILESASTNQTSMYLCASSFTRTSNTQYFGPGTRLTVL.

This rearrangement joins TRBV6-5 to TRBJ2-5; D unresolved. CDR3 size: 13 residues. V was cut by 2 bases and J by 5 bases, with 9 bases left in between. Germline V gene sequence: CDR1 MNHEY, CDR2 SVGAGI. CDR3: CASSYDPWETQYF. The DNA of the CDR3 is TGTGCCAGCAGTTACGACCCGTGGGAGACCCAGTACTTC.

The rearrangement links TRBV5-1 to TRBJ2-3, with unresolved D. The germline V gene has CDR1 SGHRS and CDR2 YFSETQ. V was trimmed by 1 base and J by 3 bases, leaving 9 bases between them. CDR3 length: 14 residues. The CDR3 DNA follows: TGCGCCAGCAGCTTGTACGAGGCTACAGATACGCAGTATTTT. Amino acid sequence: CASSLYEATDTQYF.

The chain is built from TRBV5-1 and TRBJ1-2; D is undetermined. The germline V gene has CDR1 SGHRS and CDR2 YFSETQ. V gave up 2 bases and J gave up 5 bases, with 16 bases separating them. The CDR3 length is 15 residues. The CDR3 here is CASSFMNGYGYGYTF. The CDR3 DNA is TGCGCCAGCAGCTTCATGAACGGGTATGGGTATGGCTACACCTTC.

The sample holds one count of this clone. The chain employs TRBV10-3 and TRBJ2-1, with 10 bases fitting TRBD2. Looked up from germline, CDR1 is ENHRY and CDR2 is SYGVKD. V lost 8 bases, J lost 0 bases, and 7 bases stayed unmatched. The CDR3 totals 16 residues. The CDR3 sequence is CAIGRSGGSSYNEQFF. The DNA of the CDR3 is TGTGCCATCGGGCGTAGCGGGGGGAGCTCCTACAATGAGCAGTTCTTC.

This clone occurred once. The chain carries TRBV5-5 and TRBJ2-2, with 8 positions matching TRBD1. Per germline, CDR1 SGHKS and CDR2 YYEKEE (reference sequence). The CDR3 covers 16 residues. V dropped 0 bases and J dropped 6; count of bases not matched to a gene: 7. The CDR3 DNA is TGTGCCAGCAGCTTGGCTGACAGGGGAGGAGCCGGGGAGCTGTTTTTT. It yields the protein CASSLADRGGAGELFF.

The genes are TRBV5-1 and TRBJ2-7; the match to TRBD1 covers 7 bases. Germline V gene data show CDR1 as SGHRS and CDR2 as YFSETQ. The CDR3 contains 14 residues. V lost 1 base to trimming and J lost 0 bases; unmatched junction nucleotides: 1. This CDR3 reads CASSLPGGSYEQYF. CDR3 bases: TGCGCCAGCAGCTTGCCAGGGGGCTCCTACGAGCAGTACTTC.

The rearrangement uses TRBV7-8 and TRBJ2-7; 8 bases fit TRBD2. V lost 5 bases, J lost 1 base, and 7 bases stayed unmatched. This CDR3 has 15 amino acids. CDR1 and CDR2 from the germline V gene are SGHVS and FQNEAQ. The CDR3 sequence is CASSRGRGGSYEQYF. The CDR3 nucleotides are TGTGCCAGCAGCAGGGGACGGGGGGGGTCCTACGAGCAGTACTTC.